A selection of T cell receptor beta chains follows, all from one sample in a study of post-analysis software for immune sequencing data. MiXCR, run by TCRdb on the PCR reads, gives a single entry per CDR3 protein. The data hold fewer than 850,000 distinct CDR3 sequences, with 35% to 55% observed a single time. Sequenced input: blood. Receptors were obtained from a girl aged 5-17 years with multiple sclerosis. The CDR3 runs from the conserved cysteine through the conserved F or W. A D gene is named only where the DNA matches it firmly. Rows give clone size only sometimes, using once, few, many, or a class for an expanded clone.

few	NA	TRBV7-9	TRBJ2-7	TGTGCCAGCAGCCCGACAGCCTCCTACGAGCAGTACTTC	CASSPTASYEQYF
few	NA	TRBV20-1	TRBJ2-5	TGCAGTGCCTTGCTCGGACCCGGAGAGCAGTACTTC	CSALLGPGEQYF
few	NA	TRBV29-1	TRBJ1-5	TGCAGCGTTGAAGAGGGCAATCAGCCCCAGCATTTT	CSVEEGNQPQHF
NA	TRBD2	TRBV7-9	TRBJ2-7	TGTGCCAGCAGCCATCCGACTAGCGGGAGATCTGAACCCTACGAGCAGTACTTC	CASSHPTSGRSEPYEQYF
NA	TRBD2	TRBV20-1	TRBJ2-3	TGCAGTGCTAGCGGGAGGGACACAGATACGCAGTATTTT	CSASGRDTDTQYF
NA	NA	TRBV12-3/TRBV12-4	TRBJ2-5	TGTGCCAGCAGAGAAGGACGGACGTACCAAGAGACCCAGTACTTC	CASREGRTYQETQYF
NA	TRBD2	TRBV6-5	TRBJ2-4	TGTGCCAGCAGGGGACTAGCGGGAGAGGATAGGAACATTCAGTACTTC	CASRGLAGEDRNIQYF
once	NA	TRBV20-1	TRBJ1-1	TGCAGTACAGGGAAACCGAACACTGAAGCTTTCTTT	CSTGKPNTEAFF
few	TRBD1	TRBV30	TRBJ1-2	TGTGCCTGGGGGACAGACTATGGCTACACCTTC	CAWGTDYGYTF
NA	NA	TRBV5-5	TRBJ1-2	TGTGCCAGCAGCTTGGAACATCCCCCTAACTATGGCTACACCTTC	CASSLEHPPNYGYTF
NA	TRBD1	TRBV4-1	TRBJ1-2	TGCGCCAGCAGCCAGGGAAAACAGGGGGCTCTCGGCTATGGCTACACCTTC	CASSQGKQGALGYGYTF
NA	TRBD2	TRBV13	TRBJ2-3	TGTGCCAGCAGCTTATGGGGGACTACCCTAAGAGATACGCAGTATTTT	CASSLWGTTLRDTQYF
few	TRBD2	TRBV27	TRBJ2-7	TGTGCCAGCAGTTGGACTAGTGCCTACGAGCAGTACTTC	CASSWTSAYEQYF
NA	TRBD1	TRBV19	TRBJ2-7	TGTGCCAGTAGCAGGACAGGGGGGCCCTACGAGCAGTACTTC	CASSRTGGPYEQYF
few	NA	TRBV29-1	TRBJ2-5	TGCAGCGTTGTGAAGGAGACCCAGTACTTC	CSVVKETQYF
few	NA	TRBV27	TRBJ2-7	TGTGCCAGCAGTTTAACCTCTAGGACCTCCTACGAGCAGTACTTC	CASSLTSRTSYEQYF
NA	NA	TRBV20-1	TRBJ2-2	TGCAGTGCTAGAGAGGCGGGCCGGGACACCGGGGAGCTGTTTTTT	CSAREAGRDTGELFF
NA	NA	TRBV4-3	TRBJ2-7	TGCGCCAGCAGCCAAGGTGTAGGAAGTCCGTCCTACGAGCAGTACTTC	CASSQGVGSPSYEQYF
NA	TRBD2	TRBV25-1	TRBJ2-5	TGTGCCAGCAGTGATTGGCGGGAGCAGTACTTC	CASSDWREQYF
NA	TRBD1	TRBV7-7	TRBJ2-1	TGTGCTAGCAGCAACTTCCCCGGGACAGGGAATTGGGAGAATGAGCAGTTCTTC	CASSNFPGTGNWENEQFF
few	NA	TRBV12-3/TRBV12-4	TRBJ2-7	TGTGCCAGCAGTTTAATCGCCGGAGTTGCCCCCTACGAGCAGTACTTC	CASSLIAGVAPYEQYF
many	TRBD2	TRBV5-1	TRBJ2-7	TGCGCCAGCAGCTTGGATTTGGGGGGGGGCGAGCAGTACTTC	CASSLDLGGGEQYF
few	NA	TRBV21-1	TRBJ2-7	TGTGCCAGCAGGGGACTAGCGGGAGGCTACGAGCAGTACTTC	CASRGLAGGYEQYF
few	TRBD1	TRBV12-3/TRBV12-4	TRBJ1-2	TGTGCCAGCAGTTTGGACAGGGGGCTGGTCTATGGCTACACCTTC	CASSLDRGLVYGYTF
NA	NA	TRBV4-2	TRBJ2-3	TGTGCCAGCAGCCAAGTGCCCGGAGAGGCGGATACGCAGTATTTT	CASSQVPGEADTQYF
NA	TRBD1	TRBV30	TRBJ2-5	TGCGCTTGTTGGACAGGGGGCGTTCGGGTAGAGACCCAGTACTTC	CACWTGGVRVETQYF
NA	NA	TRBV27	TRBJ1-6	TGTGCCAGCGGCCTTGCAAATTCACCCCTCCACTTT	CASGLANSPLHF
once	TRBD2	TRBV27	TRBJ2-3	TGTGCCAGCACCCAATATGGGGCTAGCGGGAGAGTAGATACGCAGTATTTT	CASTQYGASGRVDTQYF
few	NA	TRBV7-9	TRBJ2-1	TGTGCCAGCAGCCCCCCGGCTGGCAACAATGAGCAGTTCTTC	CASSPPAGNNEQFF
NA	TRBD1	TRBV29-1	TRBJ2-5	TGCAGCGCGGGACAGAAAGAGACCCAGTACTTC	CSAGQKETQYF
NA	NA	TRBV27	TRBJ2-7	TGTGCCAGCAGGTTATCGATACAGTCCTACGAGCAGTACTTC	CASRLSIQSYEQYF
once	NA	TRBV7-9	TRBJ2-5	TGTGCCAGCAGCCACGGACAGAAAAAAGAGACCCAGTACTTC	CASSHGQKKETQYF